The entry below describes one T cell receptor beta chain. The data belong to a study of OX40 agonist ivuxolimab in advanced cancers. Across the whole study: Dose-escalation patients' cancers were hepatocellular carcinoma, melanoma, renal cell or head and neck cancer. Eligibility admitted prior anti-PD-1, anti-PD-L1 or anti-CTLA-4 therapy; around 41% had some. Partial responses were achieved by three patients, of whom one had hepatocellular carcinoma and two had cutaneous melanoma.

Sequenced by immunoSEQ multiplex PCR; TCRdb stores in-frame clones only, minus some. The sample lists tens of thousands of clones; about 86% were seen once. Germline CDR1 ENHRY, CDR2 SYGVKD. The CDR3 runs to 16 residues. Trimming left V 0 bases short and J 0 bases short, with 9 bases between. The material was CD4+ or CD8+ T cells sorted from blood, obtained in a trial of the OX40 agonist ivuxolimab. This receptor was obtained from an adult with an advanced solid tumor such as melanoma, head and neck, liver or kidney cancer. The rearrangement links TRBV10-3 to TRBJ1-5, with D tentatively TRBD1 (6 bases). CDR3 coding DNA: TGTGCCATCAGTGAGTCGAAGGGGGATAGCAATCAGCCCCAGCATTTT. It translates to CAISESKGDSNQPQHF.